This T cell receptor beta chain was recovered during a study of blood T cell repertoires in COVID-19. About the study: The United States, Italy and Spain were the sources of the acute and convalescent COVID-19 samples.

The CDR3 has 13 residues. The V gene end was trimmed by 5 bases and the J gene end by 4 bases; junction bases not matched to a gene: 5. Looked up from germline, CDR1 is MNHEY and CDR2 is SMNVEV (reference sequence). Produced via immunoSEQ multiplex PCR; TCRdb's table is partial and in-frame only. Of approximately 250,000 clones in the sample, 65% to 90% were seen once. The sequenced sample consisted of PBMCs or T cells enriched from blood (not recorded which). The chain joins TRBV27 to TRBJ2-7; the match to TRBD1 covers 7 bases. The sequence was obtained from a woman between 45 and 65 years old with acute COVID-19. This CDR3 reads CASSPGQAYEQYF. CDR3 bases: TGTGCCAGCAGTCCAGGACAGGCGTACGAGCAGTACTTC.